The rows below give T cell receptor beta chains drawn from one sample of a study of control samples from healthy donors and cancer patients. This table comes from immunoSEQ multiplex PCR, and its TCRdb copy is limited to in-frame clones, with some not included. The sample lists about 410,000 clones, more than 80% seen once, with 5% to 8% in the top ten. The sequenced sample consisted of PBMCs. These receptor sequences come from a middle-aged man with head and neck cancer. Both conserved end residues are part of each CDR3. A D gene is named only where the DNA matches it firmly. Size is stated for part of the rows, as once, few or many counts, or as a class when the clone is expanded.

d_gene: .
j_gene: TRBJ2-7
abundance: .
v_gene: TRBV27
CDR3nt: TGTGCCAGCGGAGGGGGTTACGAGCAGTACTTC
CDR3aa: CASGGGYEQYF

d_gene: .
j_gene: TRBJ1-5
abundance: .
v_gene: TRBV12-3/TRBV12-4
CDR3nt: TGTGCCAGCAGTTTATGGGGGTTCAAGCCCCAGCATTTT
CDR3aa: CASSLWGFKPQHF

d_gene: .
j_gene: TRBJ1-1
abundance: once
v_gene: TRBV10-1
CDR3nt: TGCGCCAGCAGTCGAGGGACTGAAGCTTTCTTT
CDR3aa: CASSRGTEAFF

d_gene: .
j_gene: TRBJ2-3
abundance: .
v_gene: TRBV6-5
CDR3nt: TGTGCCAGCAGTTACCCAGACAGGCAAGATACGCAGTATTTT
CDR3aa: CASSYPDRQDTQYF

d_gene: .
j_gene: TRBJ1-1
abundance: .
v_gene: TRBV24-1
CDR3nt: TGTGCCACCAGTGGGGGGGGCCGCACTGAAGCTTTCTTT
CDR3aa: CATSGGGRTEAFF

d_gene: .
j_gene: TRBJ2-7
abundance: few
v_gene: TRBV28
CDR3nt: TGTGCCAGCAGTTATGGGGTTACCCATCTATCCTACGAGCAGTACTTC
CDR3aa: CASSYGVTHLSYEQYF

d_gene: .
j_gene: TRBJ1-4
abundance: .
v_gene: TRBV28
CDR3nt: TGTGCCAGTAAGGTGGCTAATGAAAAACTGTTTTTT
CDR3aa: CASKVANEKLFF

d_gene: .
j_gene: TRBJ2-1
abundance: .
v_gene: TRBV24-1
CDR3nt: TGTGCCACCAGTGCCCTTAATGAGCAGTTCTTC
CDR3aa: CATSALNEQFF

d_gene: .
j_gene: TRBJ2-1
abundance: .
v_gene: TRBV5-4
CDR3nt: TGTGCCAGCAGCTTGGCTCGGCAGGGAAGTCTGTTCTTC
CDR3aa: CASSLARQGSLFF

d_gene: TRBD2
j_gene: TRBJ2-7
abundance: .
v_gene: TRBV2
CDR3nt: TGTGCCAGCAGTGGGACTAGCGGGGGTCGGTACTTC
CDR3aa: CASSGTSGGRYF

d_gene: .
j_gene: TRBJ1-4
abundance: .
v_gene: TRBV4-3
CDR3nt: TGCGCCAGCAGCCAAGATCAAGCTGACGGAACTAATGAAAAACTGTTTTTT
CDR3aa: CASSQDQADGTNEKLFF

d_gene: .
j_gene: TRBJ1-5
abundance: once
v_gene: TRBV5-4
CDR3nt: TGTGCCAGCAGCTTGCAAGGGAACCAGCCCCAGCATTTT
CDR3aa: CASSLQGNQPQHF

d_gene: .
j_gene: TRBJ2-5
abundance: .
v_gene: TRBV6-5
CDR3nt: TGTGCCAGCAGTTCGGCCGGGACACGGGGCCAAGAGACCCAGTACTTC
CDR3aa: CASSSAGTRGQETQYF

d_gene: .
j_gene: TRBJ1-6
abundance: .
v_gene: TRBV28
CDR3nt: TGTGCCAGCAGTTCAGGGTCTATTCCCCTCCACTTT
CDR3aa: CASSSGSIPLHF

d_gene: TRBD1
j_gene: TRBJ1-3
abundance: .
v_gene: TRBV9
CDR3nt: TGTGCCAGCAGCATCGAACAGGGGGCGGCTGGAAACACCATATATTTT
CDR3aa: CASSIEQGAAGNTIYF

d_gene: .
j_gene: TRBJ1-2
abundance: .
v_gene: TRBV6-5
CDR3nt: TGTGCCAGCACTCCGGACGGCGGCCGCTATGGCTACACCTTC
CDR3aa: CASTPDGGRYGYTF

d_gene: .
j_gene: TRBJ2-7
abundance: .
v_gene: TRBV3-1/TRBV3-2
CDR3nt: TGTGCCAGCAGCCAATCAAGAGGGGGCGAGCAGTACTTC
CDR3aa: CASSQSRGGEQYF

d_gene: .
j_gene: TRBJ1-1
abundance: .
v_gene: TRBV5-1
CDR3nt: TGCGCCAGCAGCTTGGCCAGCGGTGCCCCCACTGAAGCTTTCTTT
CDR3aa: CASSLASGAPTEAFF

d_gene: .
j_gene: TRBJ1-2
abundance: .
v_gene: TRBV24-1
CDR3nt: TGTGCCACCAGTGGGTCGGGGCCCTATGGCTACACCTTC
CDR3aa: CATSGSGPYGYTF

d_gene: .
j_gene: TRBJ2-3
abundance: .
v_gene: TRBV5-1
CDR3nt: TGCGCCAGCAGCTGGGCCTTAGCGCGGGATGATGATACGCAGTATTTT
CDR3aa: CASSWALARDDDTQYF

d_gene: TRBD1
j_gene: TRBJ1-2
abundance: .
v_gene: TRBV19
CDR3nt: TGTGCCACCGCGACAGGGGGCTATGGCTACACCTTC
CDR3aa: CATATGGYGYTF

d_gene: .
j_gene: TRBJ2-1
abundance: .
v_gene: TRBV7-3
CDR3nt: TGTGCCAGCAGCTTAATAGCGGCGGGACCCAACAATGAGCAGTTCTTC
CDR3aa: CASSLIAAGPNNEQFF

d_gene: .
j_gene: TRBJ2-5
abundance: .
v_gene: TRBV24-1
CDR3nt: TGTGCCACCGGGGGACCCGGGGAGGAGACCCAGTACTTC
CDR3aa: CATGGPGEETQYF

d_gene: .
j_gene: TRBJ1-5
abundance: .
v_gene: TRBV6-5
CDR3nt: TGTGCCAGCACATACGAAGGGGCCAGCAATCAGCCCCAGCATTTT
CDR3aa: CASTYEGASNQPQHF

d_gene: .
j_gene: TRBJ2-1
abundance: .
v_gene: TRBV19
CDR3nt: TGTGCCAGTAGTATAGTGGGGCGGGACCATGAGCAGTTCTTC
CDR3aa: CASSIVGRDHEQFF

d_gene: TRBD1
j_gene: TRBJ2-5
abundance: .
v_gene: TRBV10-2
CDR3nt: TGCGCCAGCACCGACGTTACAAAGGACAGGGGGGAGACCCAGTACTTC
CDR3aa: CASTDVTKDRGETQYF

d_gene: TRBD2
j_gene: TRBJ2-7
abundance: few
v_gene: TRBV2
CDR3nt: TGTGCCAGCAGTGAATCGCGGGAGGGCGATGAGCAGTACTTC
CDR3aa: CASSESREGDEQYF

d_gene: .
j_gene: TRBJ1-2
abundance: once
v_gene: TRBV27
CDR3nt: TGTGCCAGCAGTTTCGGGGATCACTATGGCTACACCTTC
CDR3aa: CASSFGDHYGYTF

d_gene: .
j_gene: TRBJ2-5
abundance: .
v_gene: TRBV18
CDR3nt: TGTGCCAGCTCACCACCTGAACGGGCTTTTGTAGTGGAGACCCAGTACTTC
CDR3aa: CASSPPERAFVVETQYF

d_gene: TRBD1
j_gene: TRBJ2-7
abundance: .
v_gene: TRBV18
CDR3nt: TGTGCCAGCTCTGCGACCGGGACAGGGGTCATCGGCTCCTACGAGCAGTACTTC
CDR3aa: CASSATGTGVIGSYEQYF

d_gene: .
j_gene: TRBJ1-1
abundance: .
v_gene: TRBV11-3
CDR3nt: TGTGCCAGCAGCGCCAGGGGAGGGACTGAAGCTTTCTTT
CDR3aa: CASSARGGTEAFF

d_gene: .
j_gene: TRBJ2-2
abundance: .
v_gene: TRBV3-1/TRBV3-2
CDR3nt: TGTGCCAGCAGCGTGGCGTCGCCCGGGGAGCTGTTTTTT
CDR3aa: CASSVASPGELFF

d_gene: .
j_gene: TRBJ2-1
abundance: .
v_gene: TRBV6-6
CDR3nt: TGTGCCAGCAGTGGACCGGGAGCCAATGAGCAGTTCTTC
CDR3aa: CASSGPGANEQFF

d_gene: TRBD2
j_gene: TRBJ2-3
abundance: .
v_gene: TRBV5-6
CDR3nt: TGTGCCAGCAGCTTGGGCGGGGGTTACACAGATACGCAGTATTTT
CDR3aa: CASSLGGGYTDTQYF

d_gene: .
j_gene: TRBJ2-7
abundance: .
v_gene: TRBV24-1
CDR3nt: TGTGCCACCAGTGATCCTCTTCTCGGGGATAGGGGCGAGCAGTACTTC
CDR3aa: CATSDPLLGDRGEQYF

d_gene: TRBD1
j_gene: TRBJ2-7
abundance: .
v_gene: TRBV7-9
CDR3nt: TGTGCCAGCAGCACGACAGGGGCAAACTACGAGCAGTACTTC
CDR3aa: CASSTTGANYEQYF

d_gene: .
j_gene: TRBJ1-1
abundance: few
v_gene: TRBV5-1
CDR3nt: TGCGCCAGCAGCTTCGAGACGACGAACACTGAAGCTTTCTTT
CDR3aa: CASSFETTNTEAFF